This T cell receptor beta chain is drawn from a study of cytotoxic CD8 clonotypes in ibrutinib-treated CLL (dated by TCRdb to about 2021). Concerning the study at large: The cohort had 11 relapsed/refractory and around 16 treatment-naive patients; under 18 were IGHV unmutated. Responses were partial in about 25 patients and complete in 2; after median around 72 months follow-up, some 14 stayed in remission and 12 progressed. The response samples were drawn at a median of roughly twelve months into treatment, with a range of about 6 to 40 months. Samples averaged approximately 260,000 productive templates and about 94,000 productive rearrangements. Of the 90 or so participants in the trial, about two dozen had longitudinal samples available. Cryopreserved peripheral blood mononuclear cells were obtained prior to treatment, at the time of response, and at either disease progression or sustained remission. Every remission and progressive disease sample was obtained while ibrutinib was still being received by the patients. Results and caveats for the whole study, not just this receptor: Lymph node repertoires were not examined, and the timing of sampling was not matched between patients in sustained remission and those whose disease progressed. At baseline, clonality was higher than in age-matched healthy donors and showed a strong correlation with circulating CD8+ T-cell counts. An increase in clonality was observed at ibrutinib response, with clonality remaining stable during sustained remission and falling back toward baseline at progression. Public clonotypes were rare and either shrank or stayed stable during treatment, and the rise in clonality at ibrutinib response reflected expansion of private clonotypes.

A MiSeq instrument was used for deep resolution sequencing, which targeted depths ranging from 1 in 1 million up to 1 in 200,000 T cells, with coverage averaging 10x for each clonotype. The immunoSEQ hsTCRB Kit was used to generate TCR beta libraries. Regarding the original processing steps: Data were analyzed with ImmunoSEQ Data Assistant and ImmunoSEQ Analyzer, with V, D and J genes assigned per IMGT definitions. Clonality, with values ranging from 0 to 1, was calculated as one minus the normalized Shannon entropy of productive rearrangement frequencies. Only overrepresented clonotypes making up at least 0.05% of each patient's repertoire were included in the public clonotype analysis. Thirteen age-matched healthy donor repertoires from immuneACCESS were used as controls for clonality. The table was pulled from immuneACCESS by TCRdb, which kept in-frame rearrangements only. Such tables lose some clones; where checked, under half of the loss comes from unresolved V genes, and the rest has no known cause. V, J and clone size reflect that table, while D and trimming were determined from the DNA. The sample table records 270,000 or so clones; more than 70% of these occur just once. Around 6% of the sample belongs to the ten largest clones.

A remark on this clone: No cognate antigen has been identified for it. Per-base quality was not reported, and no clone a single base away is much larger than it.

The CDR3 numbers 14 residues from cysteine through phenylalanine. Just the 42-base CDR3 DNA is kept, in frame starting at base 1. Sequences SNHLY (CDR1) and FYNNEI (CDR2) are obtained from the germline V gene. V ends up 8 bases short and J 5 bases short, with an unmatched junction base count of 7. Sample time point, as interpreted from the label and publication: progressive disease on ibrutinib. For TCR beta library preparation, around 2.1 micrograms of genomic DNA were extracted from the cryopreserved PBMCs. Longitudinal blood samples from CLL patients on ibrutinib monotherapy underwent high-throughput TCR beta sequencing. The patients were enrolled in a single-center, open-label phase 2 trial of ibrutinib monotherapy.

The material sequenced was PBMCs, taken at disease progression, from a patient treated with ibrutinib. The chain employs TRBV2 and TRBJ2-2; 8 bases in the middle match TRBD1. The TCR comes from a human donor with chronic lymphocytic leukemia. The DNA sequence is TGTGCCAGCTGGACAGGGATGAGGACCGGGGAGCTGTTTTTT. This gives the protein CASWTGMRTGELFF.